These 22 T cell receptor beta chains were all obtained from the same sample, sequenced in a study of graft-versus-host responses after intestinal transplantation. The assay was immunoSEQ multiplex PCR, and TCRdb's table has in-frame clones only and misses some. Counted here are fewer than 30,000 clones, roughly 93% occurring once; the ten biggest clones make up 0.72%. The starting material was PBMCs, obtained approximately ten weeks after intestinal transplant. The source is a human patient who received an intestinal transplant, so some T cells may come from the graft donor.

CDR3 in DNA: TGTGCCAGCAGTGAGCGGACTAGCGGATCCTACGAGCAGTACTTC. Translated: CASSERTSGSYEQYF. This chain joins TRBV6-1 and TRBJ2-7, with 10 bases that match TRBD2. V was pared by 3 bases and J by 1 base, with 3 bases of the junction left unmatched. CDR1 and CDR2 (germline): MNHNS, SASEGT. This CDR3 has 15 amino acids.

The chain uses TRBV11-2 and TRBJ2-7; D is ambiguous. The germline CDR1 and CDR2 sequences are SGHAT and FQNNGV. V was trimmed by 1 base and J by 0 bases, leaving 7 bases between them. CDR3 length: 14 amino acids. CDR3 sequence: CASSLGQASYEQYF. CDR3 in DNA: TGTGCCAGCAGCTTAGGGCAAGCCTCCTACGAGCAGTACTTC.

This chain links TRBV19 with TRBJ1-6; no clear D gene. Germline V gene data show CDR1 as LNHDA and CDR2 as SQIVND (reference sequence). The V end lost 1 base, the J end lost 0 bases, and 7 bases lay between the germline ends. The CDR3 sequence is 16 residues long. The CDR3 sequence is CASSIGASSYNSPLHF. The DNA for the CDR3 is TGTGCCAGTAGTATAGGGGCCAGCTCCTATAATTCACCCCTCCACTTT.

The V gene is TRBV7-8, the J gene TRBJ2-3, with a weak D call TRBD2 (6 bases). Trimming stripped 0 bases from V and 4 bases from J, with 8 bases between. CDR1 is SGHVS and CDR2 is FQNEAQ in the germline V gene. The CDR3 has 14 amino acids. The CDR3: CASSLAEGADTQYF. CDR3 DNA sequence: TGTGCCAGCAGCTTAGCGGAGGGCGCAGATACGCAGTATTTT.

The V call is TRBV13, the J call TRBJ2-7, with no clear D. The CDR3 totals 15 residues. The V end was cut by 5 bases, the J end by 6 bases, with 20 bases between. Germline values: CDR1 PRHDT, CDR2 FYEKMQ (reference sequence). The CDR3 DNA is TGTGCCAGCAGCAACCTCGTGGCAGGCAAGCGCGAGCAGTACTTC. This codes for CASSNLVAGKREQYF.

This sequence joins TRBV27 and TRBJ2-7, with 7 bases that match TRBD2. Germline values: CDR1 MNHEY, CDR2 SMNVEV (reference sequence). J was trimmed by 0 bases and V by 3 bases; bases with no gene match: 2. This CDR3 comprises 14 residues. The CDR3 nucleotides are TGTGCCAGCAGTTTCGCTAGCGGCTCCTACGAGCAGTACTTC. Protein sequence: CASSFASGSYEQYF.

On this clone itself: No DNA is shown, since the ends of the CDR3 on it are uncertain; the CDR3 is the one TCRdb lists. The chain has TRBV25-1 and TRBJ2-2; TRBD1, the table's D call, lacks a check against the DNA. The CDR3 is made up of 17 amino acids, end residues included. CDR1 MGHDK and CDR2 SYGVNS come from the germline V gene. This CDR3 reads CASSSVRGSRGTGELFF.

The CDR3 DNA reads as TGTGCCAGCAGTGACGGACACGACAATCAGCCCCAGCATTTT. It translates to CASSDGHDNQPQHF. The rearrangement joins TRBV2 to TRBJ1-5, with D tentatively TRBD1 (5 bases). Germline CDR1 and CDR2: SNHLY and FYNNEI. The V gene lost 3 bases and the J gene lost 3 bases, with 9 bases spanning the gap. The CDR3 consists of 14 residues.

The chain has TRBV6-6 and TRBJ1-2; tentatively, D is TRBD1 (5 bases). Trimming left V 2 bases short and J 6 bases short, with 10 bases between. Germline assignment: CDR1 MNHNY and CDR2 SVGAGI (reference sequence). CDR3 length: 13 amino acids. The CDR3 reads CASSYQGRNGYTF. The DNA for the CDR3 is TGTGCCAGCAGTTACCAGGGCCGTAATGGCTACACCTTC.

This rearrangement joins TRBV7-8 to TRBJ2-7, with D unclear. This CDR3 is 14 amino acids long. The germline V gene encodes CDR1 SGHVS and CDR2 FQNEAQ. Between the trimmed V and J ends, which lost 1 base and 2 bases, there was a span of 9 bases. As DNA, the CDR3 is TGTGCCAGCAGCTTAGTGGGCGGAACCTACGAGCAGTACTTC. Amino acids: CASSLVGGTYEQYF.

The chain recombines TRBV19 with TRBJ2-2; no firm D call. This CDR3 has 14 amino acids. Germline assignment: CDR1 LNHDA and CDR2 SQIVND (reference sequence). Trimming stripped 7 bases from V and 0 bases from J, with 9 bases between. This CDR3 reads CASNRLSNTGELFF. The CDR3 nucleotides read TGTGCCAGTAATCGGCTTTCGAACACCGGGGAGCTGTTTTTT.

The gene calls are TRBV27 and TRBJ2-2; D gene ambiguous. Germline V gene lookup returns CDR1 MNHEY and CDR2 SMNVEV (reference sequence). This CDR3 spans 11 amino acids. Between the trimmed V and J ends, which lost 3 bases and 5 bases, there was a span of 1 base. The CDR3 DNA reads TGTGCCAGCAGTTTGACCGGGGAGCTGTTTTTT. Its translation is CASSLTGELFF.

The CDR3 reads CASRAGTSGDEQFF. The CDR3 region has the DNA TGTGCCAGCAGGGCCGGGACTAGCGGGGATGAGCAGTTCTTC. This chain links TRBV7-3 with TRBJ2-1; 13 bases fit TRBD2. V lost 6 bases, J lost 8 bases, and 4 bases stayed unmatched. The germline CDR1 and CDR2 sequences are SGHTA and FQGTGA. CDR3 length equals 14 residues.

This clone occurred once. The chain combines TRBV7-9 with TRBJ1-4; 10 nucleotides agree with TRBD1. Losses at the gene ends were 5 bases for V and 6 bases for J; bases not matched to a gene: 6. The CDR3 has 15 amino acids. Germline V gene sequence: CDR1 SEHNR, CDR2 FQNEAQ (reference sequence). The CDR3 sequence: CASSPPGQGDEKLFF. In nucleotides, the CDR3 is TGTGCCAGCAGCCCCCCTGGACAGGGGGATGAAAAACTGTTTTTT.

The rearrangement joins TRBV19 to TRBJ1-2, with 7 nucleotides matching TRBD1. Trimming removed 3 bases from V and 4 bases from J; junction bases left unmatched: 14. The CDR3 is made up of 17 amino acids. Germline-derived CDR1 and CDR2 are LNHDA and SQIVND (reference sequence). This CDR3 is CASSIRREGAQSYGYTF. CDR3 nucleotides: TGTGCCAGTAGTATTCGTCGCGAGGGGGCGCAGAGCTATGGCTACACCTTC.

The CDR3 bases are TGTGCCAGTAGTATAGGAACATTTAACAATGAGCAGTTCTTC. This codes for CASSIGTFNNEQFF. This chain joins TRBV19 and TRBJ2-1; no definite D call. V was shortened by 1 base and J by 5 bases, with 9 bases between the two germline ends. The germline V gene encodes CDR1 LNHDA and CDR2 SQIVND (reference sequence). This CDR3 is built from 14 residues. The variable domain in full, completed from reference TRBV19 and TRBJ2-1, reads DGGITQSPKYLFRKEGQNVTLSCEQNLNHDAMYWYRQDPGQGLRLIYYSQIVNDFQKGDIAEGYSVSREKKESFPLTVTSAQKNPTAFYLCASSIGTFNNEQFFGPGTRLTVL.

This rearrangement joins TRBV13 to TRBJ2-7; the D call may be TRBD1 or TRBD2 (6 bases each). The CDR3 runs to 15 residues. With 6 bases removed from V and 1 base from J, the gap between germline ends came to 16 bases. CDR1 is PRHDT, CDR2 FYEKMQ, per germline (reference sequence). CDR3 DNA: TGTGCCAGCAGGTCCCGCGGGACACCTTCCTACGAGCAGTACTTC. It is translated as CASRSRGTPSYEQYF.

Written as DNA, the CDR3 is TGTGCCAGCAATTGGGGGGCCGGGGAGCTGTTTTTT. This gives the protein CASNWGAGELFF. The V and J genes are TRBV19 and TRBJ2-2; a weak D match, TRBD2 (6 bases). In germline, CDR1 is LNHDA, CDR2 SQIVND (reference sequence). The CDR3 covers 12 residues. V was clipped by 9 bases and J by 6 bases, with 11 bases between them.

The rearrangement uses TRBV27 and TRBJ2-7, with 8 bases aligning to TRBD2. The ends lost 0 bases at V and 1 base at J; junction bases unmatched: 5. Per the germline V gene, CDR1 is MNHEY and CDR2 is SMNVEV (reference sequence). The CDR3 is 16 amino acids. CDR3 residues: CASSLSLGGGSYEQYF. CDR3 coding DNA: TGTGCCAGCAGTTTATCGTTGGGCGGGGGGTCCTACGAGCAGTACTTC.

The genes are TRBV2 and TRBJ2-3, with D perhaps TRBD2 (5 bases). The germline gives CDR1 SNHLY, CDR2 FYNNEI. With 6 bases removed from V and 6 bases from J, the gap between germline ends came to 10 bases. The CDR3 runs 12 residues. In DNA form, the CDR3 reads TGTGCCAGCAGACCTCTAGCTGATACGCAGTATTTT. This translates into CASRPLADTQYF. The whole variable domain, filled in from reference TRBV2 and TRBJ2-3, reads EPEVTQTPSHQVTQMGQEVILRCVPISNHLYFYWYRQILGQKVEFLVSFYNNEISEKSEIFDDQFSVERPDGSNFTLKIRSTKLEDSAMYFCASRPLADTQYFGPGTRLTVL.

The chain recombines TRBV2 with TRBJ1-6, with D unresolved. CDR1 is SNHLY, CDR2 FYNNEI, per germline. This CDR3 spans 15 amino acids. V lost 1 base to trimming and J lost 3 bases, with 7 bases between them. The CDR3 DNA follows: TGTGCCAGCAGTGAAGACCGGGGCTATAATTCACCCCTCCACTTT. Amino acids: CASSEDRGYNSPLHF.

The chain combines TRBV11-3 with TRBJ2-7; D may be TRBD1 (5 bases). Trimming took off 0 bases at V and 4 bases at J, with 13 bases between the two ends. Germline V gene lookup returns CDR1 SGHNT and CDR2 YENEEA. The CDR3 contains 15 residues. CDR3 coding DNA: TGTGCCAGCAGCTTAGAATTGGACAAGGAGTACGAGCAGTACTTC. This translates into CASSLELDKEYEQYF.